This T cell receptor (beta chain) was captured by sequencing in a study of blood T cell repertoires in COVID-19. The CDR3 consists of 15 residues. V was pared by 4 bases and J by 6 bases, with 17 bases between. Germline V CDR1 and CDR2: MNHEY, SVGAGI. Authors' processing steps: Cell counts per sample came from amplifying reference gene primers. Produced via immunoSEQ multiplex PCR; TCRdb's table is partial and in-frame only. That table furnishes V, J and clone size, whereas the DNA furnished D and trimming. This table holds about 180,000 clones, 84% found once. This chain connects TRBV6-5 to TRBJ2-3; possible D gene TRBD1, 6 bases. This clonotype was obtained from a man aged 50 or older who had recovered from COVID-19. Sequenced input: PBMCs or T cells enriched from blood (not recorded which). The CDR3 DNA is TGTGCCAGCAGTTCCCAGGGGCTAGCCGCGGATACGCAGTATTTT. It translates to CASSSQGLAADTQYF.